This T cell receptor beta chain was captured by sequencing in a study of control samples from healthy donors and cancer patients (dated by TCRdb to about 2020). A word on this clone: No antigen is known for it. No base-level quality is on record; no much larger clone is a single base apart.

Libraries came from the immunoSEQ multiplex PCR assay. TCRdb re-hosts the immuneACCESS table, in-frame sequences only. Its copies lack some clones; in the studies checked, an unresolved V gene accounts for under half of them, and the cause for the rest is not known. The sample profile shows about 57,000 clones; around 93% of them were found once. The ten largest clones add up to about 0.91% of the sample. The sample taken for sequencing was PBMCs. The source of this sequence is a man in his thirties or forties with colorectal cancer.

This receptor carries the CDR3 CASSVADLEQYF. At the DNA level, the sequence is TGTGCCAGCAGTGTAGCGGATCTCGAGCAGTACTTC. The rearrangement combines TRBV2 with TRBJ2-7; the D region possibly corresponds to TRBD2 (6 bases align). The CDR3 sequence holds 12 residues, the cysteine and phenylalanine included. CDR3 DNA is the only sequence kept; it has 36 bases, read in frame from the first base. Cut back by 4 bases and 6 bases, the V and J ends lie 10 bases apart. From the germline V gene, CDR1 is SNHLY and CDR2 is FYNNEI.